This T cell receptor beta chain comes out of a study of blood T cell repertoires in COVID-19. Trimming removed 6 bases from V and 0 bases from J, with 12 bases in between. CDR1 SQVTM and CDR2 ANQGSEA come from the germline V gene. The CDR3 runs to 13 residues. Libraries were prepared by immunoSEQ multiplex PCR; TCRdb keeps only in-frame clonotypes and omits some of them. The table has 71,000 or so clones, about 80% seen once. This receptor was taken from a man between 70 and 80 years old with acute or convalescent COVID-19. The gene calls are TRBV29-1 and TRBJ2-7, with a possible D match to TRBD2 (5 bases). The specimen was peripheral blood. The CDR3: CSVGLGSSYEQYF. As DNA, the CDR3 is TGCAGCGTGGGGTTGGGGAGCTCCTACGAGCAGTACTTC.